This T cell receptor beta chain appears in the sequencing data of a study of T-cell reconstitution after alpha-beta-depleted transplantation in children. This clonotype showed up just a few times. The authors prepared the TCRbeta library with unique molecular identifiers. Via MiXCR, TCRdb re-called the PCR reads, giving one row per CDR3 protein. The table lists about 350,000 distinct CDR3 sequences, around 15% of them singletons, with about 41% in the top ten. This receptor was obtained from a male patient aged 2-9 years who had a stem cell transplant for acute lymphoblastic leukemia, so the T cells may come from the graft donor. Material: PBMCs, mostly from graft donor cells, obtained 360 days after TCRalphabeta/CD19-depleted stem cell transplant.

This CDR3 reads CASSVLTSGDYNEQFF. CDR3 nucleotide sequence: TGTGCCAGCAGCGTCCTGACTAGCGGGGATTACAATGAGCAGTTCTTC. The chain is built from TRBV9 and TRBJ2-1; 11 bases map to TRBD2. The CDR3 contains 16 residues. V gave up 2 bases and J gave up 4 bases; unmatched junction bases: 5. Germline CDR1 reads SGDLS; CDR2 reads YYNGEE.